The 19 T cell receptor beta chains presented below share a single source sample, sequenced in a study of blood T cell repertoires in COVID-19. Sequenced by immunoSEQ multiplex PCR; TCRdb stores in-frame clones only, minus some. Of over 250,000 clones in the sample, 85% are singletons; the top ten hold approximately 12%. Sequencing was done on a sample of peripheral blood. These receptors originate from a human donor in a cohort sampled during active COVID-19.

The chain has TRBV7-7 and TRBJ2-2, with TRBD2 identical over 9 bases. Trimming at V came to 5 bases and at J to 5 bases, leaving 9 bases not matched to a gene. The CDR3 runs 16 residues. CDR1 is SSHAT and CDR2 is FNYEAQ in the germline V gene (reference sequence). The CDR3 sequence is CASSPSGLAGTGELFF. DNA for the CDR3: TGTGCCAGCAGCCCTTCGGGACTAGCAGGGACCGGGGAGCTGTTTTTT.

This sequence joins TRBV14 and TRBJ1-2; D unclear. The germline V gene has CDR1 SGHDN and CDR2 FVKESK. V lost 5 bases and J 3 bases, leaving 7 bases between the germline ends. The CDR3 is 12 amino acids. CDR3 sequence: CASSGHHYGYTF. The CDR3 DNA reads TGTGCCAGCAGCGGCCACCACTATGGCTACACCTTC.

This clone was observed once. The chain recombines TRBV15 with TRBJ2-2, with a possible D match to TRBD1 (5 bases). Germline V gene data show CDR1 as LNHNV and CDR2 as YYDKDF (reference sequence). Deletions cut 0 bases from V and 5 bases from J, with 7 bases between. The CDR3 has 14 residues. CDR3 residues: CATSRDKGTGELFF. As DNA, the CDR3 is TGTGCCACCAGCAGAGATAAGGGGACCGGGGAGCTGTTTTTT.

The J gene is TRBJ2-7, the V gene TRBV6-5, with 11 positions matching TRBD1. Germline V gene lookup returns CDR1 MNHEY and CDR2 SVGAGI. The CDR3 loop spans 15 amino acids. V lost 7 bases to trimming and J lost 3 bases; unmatched junction nucleotides: 8. The CDR3 DNA is TGTGCCAGCACCAGAATGGGGACAGGGGGCTACGAGCAGTACTTC. Its translation: CASTRMGTGGYEQYF.

This sequence joins TRBV3-1 (or the pseudogene TRBV3-2) and TRBJ2-1, with D perhaps TRBD2 (6 bases). V shed 0 bases and J shed 12 bases, with 12 bases lying between them. The CDR3 spans 13 residues. Germline V lookup: CDR1 LGHDT, CDR2 YNNKEL (reference sequence). The CDR3 is CASSQETGAGQFF. CDR3 sequence (DNA): TGTGCCAGCAGCCAAGAGACGGGAGCGGGGCAGTTCTTC.

This clone was counted only a few times. J is TRBJ2-3 and V is TRBV3-1 (or the pseudogene TRBV3-2); the match to TRBD2 covers 9 bases. This CDR3 is built from 17 residues. V shed 1 base, J shed 4 bases, and the junction held 9 bases outside the gene matches. The germline gives CDR1 LGHDT, CDR2 YNNKEL (reference sequence). CDR3 sequence reads: CASSQGWREGRADTQYF. CDR3 in DNA: TGTGCCAGCAGCCAAGGATGGCGGGAGGGCCGTGCAGATACGCAGTATTTT.

The chain uses TRBV6-6 and TRBJ1-5; 7 positions match TRBD1. Germline loops: CDR1 MNHNY, CDR2 SVGAGI (reference sequence). J lost 5 bases, V lost 8 bases, and 6 bases had no gene match. This CDR3 comprises 13 residues. The CDR3 reads CASARQGDQPQHF. In nucleotides, the CDR3 is TGTGCCAGCGCGCGACAGGGAGATCAGCCCCAGCATTTT.

V and J are TRBV25-1 and TRBJ2-1; TRBD2 aligns across 10 bases. Germline trimming cut 5 bases from V and 7 bases from J; bases unmatched to any gene: 2. Looked up from germline, CDR1 is MGHDK and CDR2 is SYGVNS. This CDR3 has 13 residues. The CDR3 loop is CASSLAGVNEQFF. CDR3 nucleotides: TGTGCCAGCAGTCTAGCGGGAGTGAATGAGCAGTTCTTC.

The chain has TRBV6-5 and TRBJ2-7; 8 bases are a match to TRBD2. Germline CDR1 is MNHEY and CDR2 is SVGAGI. V lost 6 bases and J lost 5; bases outside the gene matches: 9. The CDR3 spans 14 residues. The CDR3 spells CASRQNSGTHEQYF. CDR3 DNA: TGTGCCAGCAGACAGAATAGCGGGACCCACGAGCAGTACTTC.

V and J are TRBV6-5 and TRBJ2-3; D possibly corresponds to TRBD2 (6 bases). CDR3 size: 15 residues. CDR1 and CDR2 from the germline V gene are MNHEY and SVGAGI. Trimming took off 6 bases at V and 4 bases at J, with 17 bases between the two ends. The CDR3 DNA reads TGTGCCAGCAGCCCAGAGCGGAGGGTTGCAGATACGCAGTATTTT. Translation: CASSPERRVADTQYF.

The J gene is TRBJ1-4, the V gene TRBV18; TRBD1 matches at 9 bases. The germline V gene has CDR1 KGHSH and CDR2 LQKENI. After removal of 3 bases from V and 7 bases from J, the junction contained 3 bases not matched to a gene. The CDR3 loop spans 14 amino acids. CDR3 bases: TGTGCCAGCTCACCGGGACAGGGAATTGAAAAACTGTTTTTT. Protein: CASSPGQGIEKLFF.

V gene TRBV7-2 combines with J gene TRBJ2-6; a weak D match, TRBD2 (6 bases). V lost 7 bases and J lost 2, with 12 bases in between. The CDR3 loop spans 15 amino acids. Looked up from germline, CDR1 is SGHTA and CDR2 is FQGNSA. CDR3 coding DNA: TGTGCCAGCACCTTCGGCGGGGCTGGGGCCAACGTCCTGACTTTC. Amino acids: CASTFGGAGANVLTF.

The rearrangement uses TRBV12-3 or TRBV12-4 and TRBJ1-2; D remains unclear. CDR3 length: 13 residues. Trimming cost V 7 bases and J 6 bases, with 15 bases left between them. The CDR3 bases are TGTGCCAGCACCCCTACGGGGTTCGATGGCTACACCTTC. The encoded protein is CASTPTGFDGYTF.

This chain connects TRBV24-1 to TRBJ1-5; possibly TRBD1 for D (5 bases). CDR3 length: 13 amino acids. CDR1 KGHDR and CDR2 SFDVKD come from the germline V gene. V was clipped by 7 bases and J by 3 bases, with 9 bases between them. CDR3 DNA sequence: TGTGCCACCAGCCGGGGGTACAATCAGCCCCAGCATTTT. It yields the protein CATSRGYNQPQHF.

This clone is a singleton in its sample. The chain is built from TRBV29-1 and TRBJ2-1, with TRBD1 matching 9 bases. This CDR3 has 15 residues. V lost 6 bases, J lost 0 bases, and 6 bases stayed unmatched. Germline loops: CDR1 SQVTM, CDR2 ANQGSEA. CDR3 sequence: CSVTGTGSSYNEQFF. DNA for the CDR3: TGCAGCGTCACCGGGACAGGGAGCTCCTACAATGAGCAGTTCTTC.

The chain carries TRBV7-2 and TRBJ2-1; 9 nucleotides agree with TRBD1. The CDR3 runs 15 residues. CDR1 is SGHTA and CDR2 is FQGNSA in the germline V gene. V shed 4 bases, J shed 7 bases, and the junction held 8 bases outside the gene matches. The CDR3 sequence is CASSWTGQGGNEQFF. The DNA of the CDR3 is TGTGCCAGCAGCTGGACGGGACAGGGAGGAAATGAGCAGTTCTTC.

This chain links TRBV6-6 with TRBJ1-3; weak D call: TRBD1 (6 bases). Trimming pared 6 bases from V and 7 bases from J, leaving 10 bases between. This CDR3 is built from 12 residues. The germline CDR1 and CDR2 sequences are MNHNY and SVGAGI (reference sequence). The CDR3 bases are TGTGCCAGCAGCCAACAGGGTAACACCATATATTTT. The encoded protein is CASSQQGNTIYF.

The J gene is TRBJ1-5, the V gene TRBV30; D is possibly TRBD1 (6 bases). The CDR3 is 15 amino acids. In germline, CDR1 is GTSNPN, CDR2 SVGIG (reference sequence). V shed 2 bases and J shed 3 bases, with 14 bases lying between them. The CDR3 DNA sequence: TGTGCCTGGAGTCGACGGGGGGCTACCAATCAGCCCCAGCATTTT. Its translation is CAWSRRGATNQPQHF.

The genes are TRBV5-1 and TRBJ2-2; tentative D call: TRBD1 (5 bases). Germline-derived CDR1 and CDR2 are SGHRS and YFSETQ. CDR3 length: 16 amino acids. Trimming left V 0 bases short and J 6 bases short, with 15 bases between. The CDR3 reads CASSLGVAGISGELFF. In DNA form, the CDR3 reads TGCGCCAGCAGCTTGGGGGTGGCAGGGATCTCCGGGGAGCTGTTTTTT.